These T cell receptor beta chains were read from a single sample in a study of radiotherapy plus CTLA-4 blockade in lung cancer. The data were produced by immunoSEQ multiplex PCR, yet TCRdb's version contains in-frame clones alone and is incomplete. The sample has about 19,000 clones, about 83% seen once; the top ten hold 23%. This specimen consisted of peripheral blood, obtained from a patient treated with radiotherapy plus ipilimumab. The receptors stem from a human donor with non-small cell lung cancer whose response to radiotherapy plus ipilimumab could not be evaluated. Both conserved end residues are part of each CDR3. D genes are given only for firm matches. Only some rows state a clone size, as once, few, many or a class for expanded clones.

v_gene	d_gene	j_gene	abundance	CDR3aa	CDR3nt
TRBV28	-	TRBJ2-6	-	CASSLASNVLTF	TGTGCCAGCAGTCTAGCCTCCAACGTCCTGACTTTC
TRBV5-5	-	TRBJ2-3	-	CASSSFLSTDTQYF	TGTGCCAGCAGCTCCTTCCTCAGCACAGATACGCAGTATTTT
TRBV2	-	TRBJ2-7	-	CASSLQAYEQYF	TGTGCCAGCAGTTTACAGGCCTACGAGCAGTACTTC
TRBV19	-	TRBJ1-1	-	CASSSPGTMRTEAFF	TGTGCCAGTAGCTCCCCGGGAACCATGCGGACTGAAGCTTTCTTT
TRBV28	TRBD1	TRBJ2-7	-	CASSSPRDRGGSYEQYF	TGTGCCAGCAGTTCCCCCCGGGACAGGGGTGGCTCCTACGAGCAGTACTTC
TRBV7-2	-	TRBJ2-7	once	CASSLGLPGNLYEQYF	TGTGCCAGCAGCTTAGGCCTTCCGGGGAATCTCTACGAGCAGTACTTC
TRBV5-1	-	TRBJ1-2	few	CASSLGTGDSGGYTF	TGCGCCAGCAGCTTGGGAACCGGGGATTCTGGTGGCTACACCTTC
TRBV28	-	TRBJ2-6	-	CASLSLDPPGNGANVLTF	TGTGCCAGCCTAAGTTTAGACCCCCCAGGGAATGGGGCCAACGTCCTGACTTTC
TRBV29-1	-	TRBJ2-7	-	CSVVESSYEQYF	TGCAGCGTTGTGGAGAGCTCCTACGAGCAGTACTTC
TRBV2	-	TRBJ2-7	-	CASSPDVYYEQYF	TGTGCCAGCAGTCCCGATGTCTACTACGAGCAGTACTTC